These 11 T cell receptor beta chains originate from one sample sequenced in a study of breast tumors, draining lymph nodes, adjacent tissues. TCRdb redid the calling of the multiplex PCR reads with MiXCR, one entry per CDR3 protein. The data show 200,000 to 250,000 distinct CDR3 sequences, 34% seen once. Axillary draining lymph nodes of breast cancer patients supplied the node samples. The source material was axillary lymph node tissue. These receptors came from a female donor with breast cancer. Some clones in this sample may be carry-over from other donors' samples.

The chain has TRBV18 and TRBJ1-2; D remains ambiguous. The CDR3 spans 12 residues. V lost 3 bases, J lost 12 bases, and 14 bases lay in between. Germline CDR1 and CDR2: KGHSH and LQKENI. The CDR3 DNA is TGTGCCAGCTCACCGGCATCAGCCGCGGACACCTTC. Amino acid sequence: CASSPASAADTF. Using reference TRBV18 and TRBJ1-2 for the parts outside the CDR3, the full variable domain is NAGVMQNPRHLVRRRGQEARLRCSPMKGHSHVYWYRQLPEEGLKFMVYLQKENIIDESGMPKERFSAEFPKEGPSILRIQQVVRGDSAAYFCASSPASAADTFGSGTRLTVV.

The chain has TRBV6-1 and TRBJ2-5; 7 bases match TRBD1. The length of the CDR3 is 13 residues. Germline trimming cut 2 bases from V and 3 bases from J; bases unmatched to any gene: 0. Per the germline V gene, CDR1 is MNHNS and CDR2 is SASEGT. For the CDR3, the DNA is TGTGCCAGCAGTGAACAGGGGGAAGAGACCCAGTACTTC. This translates into CASSEQGEETQYF.

The chain links TRBV2 to TRBJ2-3; 10 positions match TRBD2. The CDR3 sequence is 15 residues long. Germline V gene lookup returns CDR1 SNHLY and CDR2 FYNNEI. With 6 bases clipped from V and 2 bases from J, the junction kept 5 bases outside the gene matches. The CDR3 spells CASSVAGGNTDTQYF. CDR3 in DNA: TGTGCCAGCAGCGTAGCGGGAGGCAACACAGATACGCAGTATTTT.

J is TRBJ2-1 and V is TRBV12-3 or TRBV12-4; 8 nucleotides line up with TRBD2. The CDR3 totals 17 residues. With 6 bases clipped from V and 3 bases from J, the junction kept 13 bases outside the gene matches. In nucleotides, the CDR3 is TGTGCCAGCAGCTTTTCTAAGCCGGGAGGGCGCTACAATGAGCAGTTCTTC. It yields the protein CASSFSKPGGRYNEQFF.

This clonotype was seen ten or more times. An end of the junction does not agree with germline; a read error may underlie this. The J gene is TRBJ2-2, the V gene TRBV10-3, with a weak D call TRBD2 (5 bases). Germline V lookup: CDR1 ENHRY, CDR2 SYGVKD. The length of the CDR3 is 13 residues. CDR3 in amino acids: CAVRTDYTGELFF. CDR3 nucleotides: TGTGCCGTCAGGACGGACTACACCGGGGAGCTGTTTTTT.

This clonotype was picked up many times. The gene calls are TRBV14 and TRBJ2-2; D is unclear. The CDR3 runs 16 residues. Germline lookup yields CDR1 SGHDN and CDR2 FVKESK. Trimming removed 3 bases from V and 5 bases from J, with 16 bases in between. The DNA of the CDR3 is TGTGCCAGCAGCCAGCGCATCTCTGTCAGGACCGGGGAGCTGTTTTTT. This translates into CASSQRISVRTGELFF.

Worth noting for this clonotype: A much larger clone differs from this one at a single base, so this may be a read error. The V gene is TRBV30, the J gene TRBJ1-2, with TRBD1 matching over 11 bases. The CDR3 sequence is 15 residues long. Trimming cost V 0 bases and J 9 bases; bases outside gene matches: 9. Per the germline V gene, CDR1 is GTSNPN and CDR2 is SVGIG (reference sequence). In DNA form, the CDR3 reads TGTGCCTGGAGTGTCGGACAGGGGGCGGCTGGTAGCTACACCTTC. Translated: CAWSVGQGAAGSYTF. The whole variable domain, filled in from reference TRBV30 and TRBJ1-2, reads SQTIHQWPATLVQPVGSPLSLECTVEGTSNPNLYWYRQAAGRGLQLLFYSVGIGQISSEVPQNLSASRPQDRQFILSSKKLLLSDSGFYLCAWSVGQGAAGSYTFGSGTRLTVV.

Points on this clonotype: With a much larger clone just one base away, this may be a read error. The rearrangement joins TRBV9 to TRBJ1-2, with TRBD1 matching 7 bases. The CDR3 is 13 residues long. Germline-derived CDR1 and CDR2 are SGDLS and YYNGEE. CDR3 sequence: CASSRQGSYGHTF. CDR3 coding DNA: TGTGCCAGCAGCCGACAGGGAAGCTATGGCCACACCTTC.

There are many counts of this clonotype. The chain combines TRBV19 with TRBJ1-2, with no clear D. CDR1 is LNHDA, CDR2 SQIVND, per germline (reference sequence). This CDR3 spans 12 amino acids. V dropped 4 bases and J dropped 8 bases, with 11 bases sitting between them. The CDR3 bases are TGTGCCAGTAGTAAAGAGTTGAGGGGCTACACCTTC. Protein product: CASSKELRGYTF. Based on the CDR3 plus reference TRBV19 and TRBJ1-2, the full variable domain is DGGITQSPKYLFRKEGQNVTLSCEQNLNHDAMYWYRQDPGQGLRLIYYSQIVNDFQKGDIAEGYSVSREKKESFPLTVTSAQKNPTAFYLCASSKELRGYTFGSGTRLTVV.

There are many counts of this clonotype. V gene TRBV24-1 combines with J gene TRBJ1-4; 8 nucleotides line up with TRBD1. The CDR3 runs to 15 residues. Trimming cost V 3 bases and J 8 bases; bases outside gene matches: 7. CDR1 KGHDR and CDR2 SFDVKD come from the germline V gene. The CDR3 region has the DNA TGTGCCACCAGTGATCCCCAGGGGGCCGGAGAAAAACTGTTTTTT. Translating gives CATSDPQGAGEKLFF.

The sample holds many counts of this clonotype. The CDR3: CASSLVVTGSTDTQYF. The CDR3 DNA reads TGTGCCAGCAGCTTAGTTGTGACAGGGAGCACAGATACGCAGTATTTT. V and J are TRBV7-2 and TRBJ2-3; 7 nucleotides match TRBD1. From germline, CDR1 is SGHTA and CDR2 FQGNSA. This CDR3 comprises 16 residues. V was pared by 1 base and J by 0 bases, with 4 bases of the junction left unmatched.